One sample yielded the 13 T cell receptor beta chains listed below, sequenced in a study of neurological immune-mediated disorders. TCRdb processed the 5' RACE reads anew with MiXCR; each CDR3 protein has one entry. Of about 55,000 distinct CDR3 sequences in the sample, about 4% were seen once. Input material: CD4+ T cells from blood. These receptors were collected from a woman aged 40 to 50 with multiple sclerosis.

This clonotype was detected ten times or more. V is TRBV7-6 and J is TRBJ1-6; unclear D gene. CDR3 length: 13 residues. With 0 bases removed from V and 10 bases from J, the gap between germline ends came to 7 bases. Per the germline V gene, CDR1 is SGHVS and CDR2 is FNYEAQ. The CDR3 DNA sequence: TGTGCCAGCAGCTTAGCTCGAGGATCACCCCTCCACTTT. It yields the protein CASSLARGSPLHF.

This clonotype was found many times. J is TRBJ2-7 and V is TRBV19, with TRBD1 as a possible D gene (6 bases). With 5 bases removed from V and 3 bases from J, the gap between germline ends came to 17 bases. Germline CDR1 reads LNHDA; CDR2 reads SQIVND (reference sequence). CDR3 length: 15 residues. CDR3 in DNA: TGTGCCAGTAGTCCCCCGACAGGTCGAGGCTACGAGCAGTACTTC. It encodes CASSPPTGRGYEQYF.

Ten or more counts support this clonotype. The chain links TRBV7-8 to TRBJ2-7, with TRBD2 matching over 7 bases. Germline trimming cut 7 bases from V and 0 bases from J; bases unmatched to any gene: 6. This CDR3 has 14 amino acids. The germline V gene encodes CDR1 SGHVS and CDR2 FQNEAQ. The CDR3 coding sequence is TGTGCCAGCACGTTAGGGGACTACTCCTACGAGCAGTACTTC. This translates into CASTLGDYSYEQYF.

This clonotype was seen many times. The V gene is TRBV5-1, the J gene TRBJ2-1; 8 bases agree with TRBD1. The CDR3 has 15 residues. J was trimmed by 5 bases and V by 4 bases; bases with no gene match: 8. The germline CDR1 and CDR2 sequences are SGHRS and YFSETQ. CDR3 loop: CASSIGQGPHNEQFF. The CDR3, as DNA: TGCGCCAGCAGCATTGGACAGGGCCCCCACAATGAGCAGTTCTTC.

In its sample, this clonotype was seen many times. The gene calls are TRBV5-1 and TRBJ1-1; no reliable D call. Trimming left V 0 bases short and J 5 bases short, with 14 bases between. Looked up from germline, CDR1 is SGHRS and CDR2 is YFSETQ. CDR3 length: 15 residues. The chain's CDR3 is CASSLGTSLKTEAFF. In nucleotides, the CDR3 is TGCGCCAGCAGCTTGGGGACCTCATTAAAGACTGAAGCTTTCTTT.

At least ten counts were recorded for this clonotype. The V gene is TRBV5-1, the J gene TRBJ2-7; TRBD2 aligns across 12 bases. Trimming cost V 0 bases and J 2 bases; bases outside gene matches: 9. The V gene's germline CDR1 is SGHRS and CDR2 YFSETQ. This CDR3 comprises 18 residues. In nucleotides, the CDR3 is TGCGCCAGCAGCTTGGATCCTAGCGGGGGGGGGAGGACCTACGAGCAGTACTTC. Protein: CASSLDPSGGGRTYEQYF.

This clonotype appeared many times. The rearrangement joins TRBV12-3 or TRBV12-4 to TRBJ2-7; TRBD1 aligns across 10 bases. The CDR3 totals 13 residues. Unmatched junction bases numbered 3, after V lost 6 bases and J lost 4 bases. The CDR3 DNA reads TGTGCCAGCAGCGGGGACAGGGGTTACGAGCAGTACTTC. Its translation: CASSGDRGYEQYF.

This clonotype was counted many times. This rearrangement joins TRBV9 to TRBJ2-7, with D perhaps TRBD1 (7 bases). Trimming took off 0 bases at V and 6 bases at J, with 13 bases between the two ends. The CDR3 totals 14 residues. Looked up from germline, CDR1 is SGDLS and CDR2 is YYNGEE. DNA for the CDR3: TGTGCCAGCAGCGTAGGGGTCCAGGGGGGCGAGCAGTACTTC. Protein product: CASSVGVQGGEQYF.

This clonotype has ten or more counts. The V call is TRBV6-5, the J call TRBJ1-5, with a weak D call TRBD1 (5 bases). CDR1 MNHEY and CDR2 SVGAGI come from the germline V gene. The CDR3 is 14 amino acids. Trimming pared 8 bases from V and 7 bases from J, leaving 18 bases between. Here the CDR3 DNA reads TGTGCCAGCGCCCCAGCGGGGACTGGACAGCCCCAGCATTTT. Translation gives CASAPAGTGQPQHF.

This clonotype was detected ten times or more. V is TRBV2 and J is TRBJ1-5; no definite D call. The CDR3 loop spans 15 amino acids. Trimming stripped 3 bases from V and 9 bases from J, with 18 bases between. In germline, CDR1 is SNHLY, CDR2 FYNNEI. The CDR3, as DNA: TGTGCCAGCAGTGAGGCCCCGGTGATAACTTGGCCCCAGCATTTT. Its translation: CASSEAPVITWPQHF. The complete variable domain, with remaining parts taken from reference TRBV2 and TRBJ1-5, reads EPEVTQTPSHQVTQMGQEVILRCVPISNHLYFYWYRQILGQKVEFLVSFYNNEISEKSEIFDDQFSVERPDGSNFTLKIRSTKLEDSAMYFCASSEAPVITWPQHFGDGTRLSIL.

The rearrangement links TRBV7-2 to TRBJ2-7; TRBD1 matches 7 bases. V was clipped by 5 bases and J by 4 bases; unmatched bases: 8. Looked up from germline, CDR1 is SGHTA and CDR2 is FQGNSA. CDR3 length equals 14 residues. CDR3 DNA: TGTGCCAGCAGCCGGCAGACAGGGCCTTACGAGCAGTACTTC. It translates to CASSRQTGPYEQYF.

The table lists this clonotype with many counts. V is TRBV5-1 and J is TRBJ2-3; D is tentatively TRBD1 or TRBD2 (5 bases each). Germline assignment: CDR1 SGHRS and CDR2 YFSETQ. The CDR3 has 14 residues. Deletions cut 0 bases from V and 4 bases from J, with 9 bases between. DNA for the CDR3: TGCGCCAGCAGCTTGGGGCAGGGACCAGATACGCAGTATTTT. This gives the protein CASSLGQGPDTQYF.

At least ten counts were recorded for this clonotype. The chain is built from TRBV7-6 and TRBJ1-1; D unclear. With 3 bases removed from V and 4 bases from J, the gap between germline ends came to 12 bases. CDR3 length: 14 amino acids. Germline values: CDR1 SGHVS, CDR2 FNYEAQ. Here the CDR3 DNA reads TGTGCCAGCAGCTTTTCAGAAGGGTCCACTGAAGCTTTCTTT. It codes for CASSFSEGSTEAFF.